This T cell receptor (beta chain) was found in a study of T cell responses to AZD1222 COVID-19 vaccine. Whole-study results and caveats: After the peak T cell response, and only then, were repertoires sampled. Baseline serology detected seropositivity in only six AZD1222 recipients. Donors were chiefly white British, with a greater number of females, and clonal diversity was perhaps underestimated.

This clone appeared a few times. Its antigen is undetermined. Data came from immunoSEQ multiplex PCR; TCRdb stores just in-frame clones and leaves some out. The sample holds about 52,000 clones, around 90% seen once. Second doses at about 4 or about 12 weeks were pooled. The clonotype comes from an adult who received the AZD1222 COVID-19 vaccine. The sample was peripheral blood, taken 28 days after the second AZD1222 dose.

The CDR3 DNA sequence: TGTGCCAGCAGCCCGGAGGGAGGTCCTAACTATGGCTACACCTTC. Its protein is CASSPEGGPNYGYTF. This chain connects TRBV5-4 to TRBJ1-2; D unresolved. CDR1 is SGHNT and CDR2 is YYREEE in the germline V gene (reference sequence). The CDR3 covers 15 residues. The V gene lost 4 bases and the J gene lost 0 bases, with 13 bases spanning the gap.